This entry concerns a single T cell receptor (beta chain). Its antigen is not known. A multiplex PCR was run with 60 Vbeta primers and 13 Jbeta primers. Assay used: immunoSEQ multiplex PCR; TCRdb lists only in-frame clones, some missing. Here the sample spans 150,000 to 200,000 clones, around three quarters being singletons. Germline V lookup: CDR1 MNHEY, CDR2 SVGAGI. The CDR3 consists of 15 residues. V lost 6 bases and J lost 0; bases outside the gene matches: 6. The sample belongs to a study of cytomegalovirus exposure and HLA in healthy donors. Overall study: About 85 million unique TCRs from HLA-typed donors were held in an early release of data.

Study-level points and caveats: A later look showed TCR association rates differing by HLA locus, highest for DRB1 and lowest for HLA-C.

The material sequenced was PBMCs. The chain carries TRBV6-5 and TRBJ1-2, with TRBD1 matching 8 bases. The clonotype originates from a woman younger than 45 in good health and CMV-seropositive. The CDR3: CASRQTTGANYGYTF. The CDR3 nucleotides read TGTGCCAGCAGACAAACGACAGGGGCTAACTATGGCTACACCTTC.